These T cell receptor beta chains were read from a single sample in a study of cytomegalovirus exposure and HLA in healthy donors. Libraries were prepared by immunoSEQ multiplex PCR; TCRdb keeps only in-frame clonotypes and omits some of them. The sample records over 110,000 clones, 70% to 80% being singletons. Sequencing was done on a sample of PBMCs. The receptors here all came from a woman aged 40 to 55 in good health and CMV-seropositive. Each CDR3 is given with its conserved first and last residue. A D gene is named only where the DNA matches it firmly. Some rows have no size entry. The others give once, few or many, or a class for an expanded clone.

TRBV7-2	-	-	TRBJ2-3	14	TGTGCCAGCAGCTTAGATGACAGGCGCGGTACGCAGTATTTT	CASSLDDRRGTQYF
TRBV7-8	TRBD2	few	TRBJ2-3	15	TGTGCCAGCAGCTCCATAGCGGGAGGCATGGATACGCAGTATTTT	CASSSIAGGMDTQYF
TRBV10-1	-	-	TRBJ2-5	13	TGCGCCAGCAGTGAGACTAGTTGGGAGACCCAGTACTTC	CASSETSWETQYF
TRBV11-2	TRBD1	-	TRBJ2-7	15	TGTGCCAGCAGCTCATACAGGGGGCGTATCGACGAGCAGTACTTC	CASSSYRGRIDEQYF
TRBV29-1	TRBD2	-	TRBJ2-1	15	TGCAGCGCCGGACAAGGGCTAGCGGGAGTACGGGGACAGTTCTTC	CSAGQGLAGVRGQFF
TRBV30	TRBD1	-	TRBJ2-3	13	TGTGCCTGGAACAGGGGGACCACAGATACGCAGTATTTT	CAWNRGTTDTQYF
TRBV27	TRBD1	-	TRBJ2-5	18	TGTGCCAGCAGTTTTTCAACCCTCCCGGGACAGGGGGCGGAGACCCAGTACTTC	CASSFSTLPGQGAETQYF
TRBV4-2	-	-	TRBJ1-4	15	TGTGCCAGCAGCCAAGCGGGACAAACTAATGAAAAACTGTTTTTT	CASSQAGQTNEKLFF
TRBV14	TRBD2	-	TRBJ2-2	17	TGTGCCAGCAGCCCACCGCGGACTAGCGGTAACACCGGGGAGCTGTTTTTT	CASSPPRTSGNTGELFF
TRBV5-1	-	few	TRBJ2-1	15	TGCGCCAGCAGCTTGGGTGGGAGGACCTACAATGAGCAGTTCTTC	CASSLGGRTYNEQFF
TRBV7-2	-	few	TRBJ2-7	15	TGTGCCAGCAGCTTAACCGGGACAAGGGGATACGAGCAGTACTTC	CASSLTGTRGYEQYF
TRBV5-1	-	-	TRBJ2-7	12	TGCGCCAGCAGAGAGTCGAGCCACGAGCAGTACTTC	CASRESSHEQYF
TRBV7-2	-	-	TRBJ2-2	14	TGTGCCAGCAGCTTAGGGCAGAACACCGGGGAGCTGTTTTTT	CASSLGQNTGELFF
TRBV19	TRBD2	once	TRBJ2-3	14	TGTGCCAGTAGCCAGCGGGAGAGCACAGATACGCAGTATTTT	CASSQRESTDTQYF
TRBV18	TRBD1	-	TRBJ2-2	17	TGTGCCAGCTCACCAGCCACCGGGACAGGCCTCACCGGGGAGCTGTTTTTT	CASSPATGTGLTGELFF
TRBV6-5	TRBD1	-	TRBJ1-5	15	TGTGCCAGCAGCGTGGACAGGTTAAGCAATCAGCCCCAGCATTTT	CASSVDRLSNQPQHF
TRBV11-3	TRBD1	-	TRBJ2-7	13	TGTGCCAGCAGCCGCCGGGACAGCACGGAGCAGTACTTC	CASSRRDSTEQYF
TRBV29-1	-	few	TRBJ1-3	13	TGCAGCGTTGGACAGAGCTCTGGAAACACCATATATTTT	CSVGQSSGNTIYF
TRBV5-1	TRBD1	-	TRBJ2-1	17	TGCGCCAGCAGCGGAACGAGGGACAGGGCACCCTACAATGAGCAGTTCTTC	CASSGTRDRAPYNEQFF
TRBV7-9	-	-	TRBJ2-1	11	TGTGCCAGCGGTATTAGCAATGAGCAGTTCTTC	CASGISNEQFF
TRBV11-2	TRBD1	-	TRBJ2-1	15	TGTGCCAGCAGCTTAGGACAGGGCGGCGACAATGAGCAGTTCTTC	CASSLGQGGDNEQFF
TRBV5-1	TRBD1	-	TRBJ2-1	14	TGCGCCAGCAGCCCGGGGACAGGGAACAATGAGCAGTTCTTC	CASSPGTGNNEQFF
TRBV6-5	TRBD1	-	TRBJ1-2	13	TGTGCCAGCAGCCAGACAGGGGGCTATGGCTACACCTTC	CASSQTGGYGYTF
TRBV5-6	-	-	TRBJ1-6	13	TGTGCCAGCAGCTTTAACAGGGATTCACCCCTCCACTTT	CASSFNRDSPLHF
TRBV25-1	TRBD2	-	TRBJ2-5	15	TGTGCCAGCAGTGATGACGCGGGAGGCCAAGAGACCCAGTACTTC	CASSDDAGGQETQYF
TRBV4-1	-	-	TRBJ2-4	16	TGCGCCAGCAGCCAAGTGGGCAGGGAAATGAAACAGGTTCAGTACTTC	CASSQVGREMKQVQYF
TRBV6-4	-	-	TRBJ2-1	15	TGTGCCAGCAGTGTCTCAGGGGTTGGTTCCGCGCAGCAGTTCTTC	CASSVSGVGSAQQFF
TRBV18	-	-	TRBJ2-5	15	TGTGCCAGCTCACCACTCGGCCAGGCGGGGGAGACCCAGTACTTC	CASSPLGQAGETQYF
TRBV28	TRBD2	few	TRBJ2-2	15	TGTGCCAGCAGTTTGGGGGGAGGGGAAACCGGGGAGCTGTTTTTT	CASSLGGGETGELFF
TRBV10-1	-	-	TRBJ2-1	13	TGCGCCAGCAGTGAGTCAGTAGTCCGTGAGCAGTTCTTC	CASSESVVREQFF
TRBV7-2	-	-	TRBJ2-7	14	TGTGCCAGCAGAAGCCTGCGGGTGTCCTACGAGCAGTACTTC	CASRSLRVSYEQYF
TRBV28	-	-	TRBJ2-5	11	TGTGCCAGCAGTTTGTCGGAGACCCAGTACTTC	CASSLSETQYF
TRBV7-8	-	-	TRBJ2-1	14	TGTGCCAGCAGCTCAACAGGGAACAGCAATGAGCAGTTCTTC	CASSSTGNSNEQFF
TRBV5-1	-	once	TRBJ2-5	14	TGCGCCAGCAGCTTGGAGTACCGGGTGGAGACCCAGTACTTC	CASSLEYRVETQYF
TRBV5-1	TRBD2	few	TRBJ2-5	16	TGCGCCAGCAGCTTGGCCGGGACTAGCGGGGGAGAGACCCAGTACTTC	CASSLAGTSGGETQYF
TRBV5-1	TRBD2	-	TRBJ2-7	15	TGCGCCAGCAGCTTGGGCGTAGCGGGAGGCGACGAGCAGTACTTC	CASSLGVAGGDEQYF
TRBV19	-	-	TRBJ1-5	14	TGTGCCAGTAGTATGCTGTCGGGGAGTCAGCCCCAGCATTTT	CASSMLSGSQPQHF
TRBV9	TRBD2	once	TRBJ2-7	16	TGTGCCAGCAGCGTAGGTGGACTAGCGGGAGGGTACGAGCAGTACTTC	CASSVGGLAGGYEQYF
TRBV5-1	TRBD2	-	TRBJ2-3	15	TGCGCCAGCAGCCCAGCGGGAGGGCCTCCAGATACGCAGTATTTT	CASSPAGGPPDTQYF
TRBV18	TRBD1	-	TRBJ2-7	16	TGTGCCAGCTCACCATCCCCGGGGACAGGGGCCTACGAGCAGTACTTC	CASSPSPGTGAYEQYF
TRBV9	TRBD2	-	TRBJ2-7	18	TGTGCCAGCAGCCCCCAGGTCGGACTAGCGGGAAGGTCGTACGAGCAGTACTTC	CASSPQVGLAGRSYEQYF
TRBV2	-	-	TRBJ2-7	13	TGTGCCAGCAGTGAGGACAGTCGCCTTGAGCAGTACTTC	CASSEDSRLEQYF
TRBV18	-	once	TRBJ1-2	15	TGTGCCAGCTCACCACGCACCAGGGATATGGGTGGCTACACCTTC	CASSPRTRDMGGYTF
TRBV5-3	-	-	TRBJ2-3	14	TGTGCCAGAAGCCCCTCCGGTAGCACAGATACGCAGTATTTT	CARSPSGSTDTQYF
TRBV9	-	-	TRBJ2-3	12	TGTGCCAGCAGCGTAGCGGGAGATACGCAGTATTTT	CASSVAGDTQYF
TRBV7-2	TRBD1	few	TRBJ1-2	13	TGTGCCAGCAGTTCGGACAGGGCCTATGGCTACACCTTC	CASSSDRAYGYTF
TRBV28	-	-	TRBJ2-3	12	TGTGCCAGCAGTCCATCAGCAGATACGCAGTATTTT	CASSPSADTQYF
TRBV7-8	-	-	TRBJ2-3	13	TGTGCCAGCAGCCCTCAAACAGGGTCGGCGCAGTATTTT	CASSPQTGSAQYF
TRBV7-7	TRBD2	-	TRBJ2-3	15	TGTGCTAGCAGCCGGACTAGCGGGAGGTCAGATACGCAGTATTTT	CASSRTSGRSDTQYF
TRBV28	-	once	TRBJ2-7	13	TGTGCCAGCAGTATCCCGAGCTCCTACGAGCAGTACTTC	CASSIPSSYEQYF
TRBV5-1	-	once	TRBJ2-7	14	TGCGCCAGCAGGCGCGGGGGCGCCTCCTACGAGCAGTACTTC	CASRRGGASYEQYF
TRBV5-5	TRBD2	-	TRBJ2-1	15	TGTGCCAGCAGCTTTGCGGGAGGGGCCCCCAATGAGCAGTTCTTC	CASSFAGGAPNEQFF
TRBV18	-	-	TRBJ1-1	13	TGTGCCAGCTCACCAGGGCAGGCCACTGAAGCTTTCTTT	CASSPGQATEAFF
TRBV2	-	-	TRBJ1-1	13	TGTGCCAGCAACCAGTTAATGAACACTGAAGCTTTCTTT	CASNQLMNTEAFF
TRBV29-1	-	-	TRBJ2-7	13	TGCAGCGTTGGTACAGGTTTCCCCGCCGAGCAGTACTTC	CSVGTGFPAEQYF
TRBV5-4	-	few	TRBJ2-5	14	TGTGCCAGCAGCTTGGGGGCGAACCAAGAGACCCAGTACTTC	CASSLGANQETQYF
TRBV7-8	TRBD2	-	TRBJ2-7	20	TGTGCCAGCAGCTTAGCGGGGGGCGCCCAGCGGGAGGGCCGGAGGAACGAGCAGTACTTC	CASSLAGGAQREGRRNEQYF
TRBV10-3	TRBD1	-	TRBJ1-5	16	TGTGCCATCAGTGAGTTTGGGGACAGGGGTGTTCAGCCCCAGCATTTT	CAISEFGDRGVQPQHF
TRBV30	TRBD2	-	TRBJ2-7	15	TGTGCCTGGAGTGTAGGACTAGCGGGTCATCGCGAGCAGTACTTC	CAWSVGLAGHREQYF
TRBV5-6	TRBD2	-	TRBJ2-1	15	TGTGCCAGCATCCCATGGGGGAGGGCTTACAATGAGCAGTTCTTC	CASIPWGRAYNEQFF